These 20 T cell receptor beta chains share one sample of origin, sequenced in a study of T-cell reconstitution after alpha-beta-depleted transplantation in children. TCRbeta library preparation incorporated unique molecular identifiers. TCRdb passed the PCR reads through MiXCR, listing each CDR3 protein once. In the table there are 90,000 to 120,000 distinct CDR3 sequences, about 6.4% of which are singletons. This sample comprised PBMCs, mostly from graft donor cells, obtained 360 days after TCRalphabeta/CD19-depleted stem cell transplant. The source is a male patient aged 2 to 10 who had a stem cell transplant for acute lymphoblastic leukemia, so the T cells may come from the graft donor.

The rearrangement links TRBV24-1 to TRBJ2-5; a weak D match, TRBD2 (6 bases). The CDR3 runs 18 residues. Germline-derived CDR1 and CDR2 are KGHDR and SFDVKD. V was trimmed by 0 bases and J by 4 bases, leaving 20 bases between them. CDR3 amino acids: CATSDLRDCTGWAETQYF. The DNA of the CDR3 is TGTGCCACCAGTGATTTGAGGGACTGCACCGGGTGGGCAGAGACCCAGTACTTC.

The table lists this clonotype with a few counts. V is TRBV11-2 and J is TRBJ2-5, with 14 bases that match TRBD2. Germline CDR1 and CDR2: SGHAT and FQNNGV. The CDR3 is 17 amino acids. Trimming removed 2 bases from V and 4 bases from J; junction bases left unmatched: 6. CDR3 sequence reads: CASSLTSGLAGGETQYF. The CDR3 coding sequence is TGTGCCAGCAGCTTAACTTCAGGACTAGCGGGAGGAGAGACCCAGTACTTC.

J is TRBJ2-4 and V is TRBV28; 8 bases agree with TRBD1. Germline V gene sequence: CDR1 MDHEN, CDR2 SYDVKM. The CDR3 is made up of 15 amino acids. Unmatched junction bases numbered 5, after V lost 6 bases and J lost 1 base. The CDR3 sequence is CASRGQGTAKNIQYF. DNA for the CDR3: TGTGCCAGCAGAGGACAGGGTACGGCCAAAAACATTCAGTACTTC.

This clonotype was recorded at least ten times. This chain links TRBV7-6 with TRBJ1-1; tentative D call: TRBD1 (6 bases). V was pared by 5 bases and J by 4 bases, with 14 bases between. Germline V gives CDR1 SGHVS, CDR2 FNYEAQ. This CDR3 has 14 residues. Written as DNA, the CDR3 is TGTGCCAGCAGCCCCAACCCCAGGGGCACTGAAGCTTTCTTT. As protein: CASSPNPRGTEAFF.

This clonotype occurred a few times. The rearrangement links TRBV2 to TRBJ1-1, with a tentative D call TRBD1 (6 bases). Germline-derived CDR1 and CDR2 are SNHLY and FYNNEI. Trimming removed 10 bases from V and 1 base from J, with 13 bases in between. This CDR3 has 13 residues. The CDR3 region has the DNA TGTGCCAACCTGGGGGGCCGGAACACTGAAGCTTTCTTT. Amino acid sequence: CANLGGRNTEAFF.

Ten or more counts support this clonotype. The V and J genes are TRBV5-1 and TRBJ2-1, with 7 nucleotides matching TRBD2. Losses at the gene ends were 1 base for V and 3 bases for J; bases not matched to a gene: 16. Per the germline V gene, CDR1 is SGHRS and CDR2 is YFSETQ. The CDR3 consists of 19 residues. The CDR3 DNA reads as TGCGCCAGCAGCTTGACTGGGGAGGGGAGTGTTCGTATCTACAATGAGCAGTTCTTC. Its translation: CASSLTGEGSVRIYNEQFF. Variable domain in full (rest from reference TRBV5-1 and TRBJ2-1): KAGVTQTPRYLIKTRGQQVTLSCSPISGHRSVSWYQQTPGQGLQFLFEYFSETQRNKGNFPGRFSGRQFSNSRSEMNVSTLELGDSALYLCASSLTGEGSVRIYNEQFFGPGTRLTVL.

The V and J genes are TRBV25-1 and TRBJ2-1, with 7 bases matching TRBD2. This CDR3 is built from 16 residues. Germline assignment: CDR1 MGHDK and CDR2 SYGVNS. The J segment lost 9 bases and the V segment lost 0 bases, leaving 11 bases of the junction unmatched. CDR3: CASSEYYPGGVPEQFF. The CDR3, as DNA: TGTGCCAGCAGTGAATATTATCCGGGGGGAGTGCCTGAGCAGTTCTTC.

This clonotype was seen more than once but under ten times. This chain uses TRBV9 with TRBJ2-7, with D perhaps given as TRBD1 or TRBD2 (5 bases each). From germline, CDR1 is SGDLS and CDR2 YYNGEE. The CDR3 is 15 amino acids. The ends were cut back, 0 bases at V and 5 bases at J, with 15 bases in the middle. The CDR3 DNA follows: TGTGCCAGCAGCGTAGCGAGCAGCCCGGGGCACGAGCAGTACTTC. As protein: CASSVASSPGHEQYF.

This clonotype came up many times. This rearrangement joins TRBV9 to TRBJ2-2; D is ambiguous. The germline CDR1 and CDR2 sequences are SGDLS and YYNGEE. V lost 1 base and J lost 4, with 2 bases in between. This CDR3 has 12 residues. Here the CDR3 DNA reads TGTGCCAGCAGCGTACCCACCGGGGAGCTGTTTTTT. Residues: CASSVPTGELFF. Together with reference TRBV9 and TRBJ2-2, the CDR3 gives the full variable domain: DSGVTQTPKHLITATGQRVTLRCSPRSGDLSVYWYQQSLDQGLQFLIQYYNGEERAKGNILERFSAQQFPDLHSELNLSSLELGDSALYFCASSVPTGELFFGEGSRLTVL.

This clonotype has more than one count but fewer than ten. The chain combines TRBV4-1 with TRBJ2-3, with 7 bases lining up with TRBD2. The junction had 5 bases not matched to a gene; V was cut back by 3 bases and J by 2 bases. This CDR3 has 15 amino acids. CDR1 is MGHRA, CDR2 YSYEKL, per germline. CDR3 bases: TGCGCCAGCAGCCAGGAGACTAGCTTCACAGATACGCAGTATTTT. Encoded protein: CASSQETSFTDTQYF.

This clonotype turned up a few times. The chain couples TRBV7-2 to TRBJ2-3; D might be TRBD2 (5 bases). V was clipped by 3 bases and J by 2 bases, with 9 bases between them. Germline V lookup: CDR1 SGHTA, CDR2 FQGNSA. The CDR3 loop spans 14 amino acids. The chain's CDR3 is CASSFLAATDTQYF. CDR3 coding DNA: TGTGCCAGCAGCTTTCTAGCCGCCACAGATACGCAGTATTTT.

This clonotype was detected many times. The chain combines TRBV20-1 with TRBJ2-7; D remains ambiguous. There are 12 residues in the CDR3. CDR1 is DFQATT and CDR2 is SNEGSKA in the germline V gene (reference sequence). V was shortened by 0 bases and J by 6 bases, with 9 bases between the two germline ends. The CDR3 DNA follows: TGCAGTGCTAGAGATACTGGGTTCGAGCAGTACTTC. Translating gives CSARDTGFEQYF.

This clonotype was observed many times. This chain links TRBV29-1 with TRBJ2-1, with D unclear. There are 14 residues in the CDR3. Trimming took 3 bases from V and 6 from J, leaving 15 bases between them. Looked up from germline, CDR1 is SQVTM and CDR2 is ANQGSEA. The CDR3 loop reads CSVEVINAGNEQFF. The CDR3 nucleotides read TGCAGCGTTGAGGTCATCAACGCAGGCAATGAGCAGTTCTTC.

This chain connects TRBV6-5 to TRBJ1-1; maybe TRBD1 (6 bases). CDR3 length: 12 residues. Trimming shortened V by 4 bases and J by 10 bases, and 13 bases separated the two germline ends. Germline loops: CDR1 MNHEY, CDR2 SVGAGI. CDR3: CASSSTGLSAFF. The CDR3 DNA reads TGTGCCAGCAGTTCTACAGGGTTATCAGCTTTCTTT.

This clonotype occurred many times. CDR3 nucleotides: TGTGCCAGCAGTTACTTTGACAGGAGCTTTGTCATGAACACTGAAGCTTTCTTT. Translation: CASSYFDRSFVMNTEAFF. The chain has TRBV6-2 or TRBV6-3 and TRBJ1-1; possibly TRBD1 for D (6 bases). Trimming took 1 base from V and 0 from J, leaving 18 bases between them. Germline lookup yields CDR1 MNHEY and CDR2 SVGEGT. The CDR3 contains 18 residues.

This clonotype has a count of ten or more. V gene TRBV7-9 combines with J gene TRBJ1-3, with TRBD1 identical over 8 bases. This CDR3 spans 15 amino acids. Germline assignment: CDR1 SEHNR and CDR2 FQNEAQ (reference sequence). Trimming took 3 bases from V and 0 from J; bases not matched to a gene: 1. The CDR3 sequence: CASSFTGGSGNTIYF. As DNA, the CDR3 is TGTGCCAGCAGCTTTACAGGGGGCTCTGGAAACACCATATATTTT.

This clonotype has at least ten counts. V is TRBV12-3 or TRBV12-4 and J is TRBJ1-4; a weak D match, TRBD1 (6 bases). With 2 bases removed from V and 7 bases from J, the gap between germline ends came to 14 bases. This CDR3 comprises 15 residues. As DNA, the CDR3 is TGTGCCAGCAGTTTACGGACAGTGTCTCGTGAAAAACTGTTTTTT. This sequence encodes CASSLRTVSREKLFF.

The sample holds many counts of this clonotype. The CDR3 is CASSSLAGSSYNEQFF. CDR3 DNA: TGTGCCAGCAGTTCACTAGCGGGGAGCTCCTACAATGAGCAGTTCTTC. The chain couples TRBV6-5 to TRBJ2-1; 10 bases align to TRBD2. V lost 4 bases and J lost 0; bases outside the gene matches: 3. The CDR3 totals 16 residues. CDR1 is MNHEY and CDR2 is SVGAGI in the germline V gene.

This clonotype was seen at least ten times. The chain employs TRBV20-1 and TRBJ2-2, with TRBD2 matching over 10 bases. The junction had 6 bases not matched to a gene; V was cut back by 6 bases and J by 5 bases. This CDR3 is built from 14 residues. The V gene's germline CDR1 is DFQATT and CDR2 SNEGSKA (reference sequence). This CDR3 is CSAKAGGRTGELFF. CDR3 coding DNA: TGCAGTGCCAAAGCGGGGGGGCGTACCGGGGAGCTGTTTTTT.

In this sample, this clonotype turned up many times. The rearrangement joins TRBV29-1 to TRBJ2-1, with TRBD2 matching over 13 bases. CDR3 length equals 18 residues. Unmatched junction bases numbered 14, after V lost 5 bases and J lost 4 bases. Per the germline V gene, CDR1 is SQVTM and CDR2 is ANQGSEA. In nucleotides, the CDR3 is TGCAGCGTTAAGGGACAGGGGGGGACTAGCGGGACGTACAATGAGCAGTTCTTC. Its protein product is CSVKGQGGTSGTYNEQFF.